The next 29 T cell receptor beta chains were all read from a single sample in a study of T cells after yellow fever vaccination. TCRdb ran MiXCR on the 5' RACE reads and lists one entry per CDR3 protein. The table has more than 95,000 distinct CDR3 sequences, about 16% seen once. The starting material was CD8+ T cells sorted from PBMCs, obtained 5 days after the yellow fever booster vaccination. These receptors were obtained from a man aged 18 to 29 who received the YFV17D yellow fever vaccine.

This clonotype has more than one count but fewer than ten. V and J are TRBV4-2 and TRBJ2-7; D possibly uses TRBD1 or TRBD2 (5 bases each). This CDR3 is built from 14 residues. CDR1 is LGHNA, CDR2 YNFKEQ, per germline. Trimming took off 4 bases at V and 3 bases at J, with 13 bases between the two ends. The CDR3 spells CASSLGTSGYEQYF. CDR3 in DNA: TGTGCCAGCAGCCTCGGGACCTCTGGCTACGAGCAGTACTTC.

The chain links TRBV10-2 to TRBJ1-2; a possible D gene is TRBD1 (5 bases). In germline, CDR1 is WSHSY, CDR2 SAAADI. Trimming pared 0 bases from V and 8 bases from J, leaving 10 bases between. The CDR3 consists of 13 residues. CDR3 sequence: CASSESRGFGYTF. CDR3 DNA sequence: TGCGCCAGCAGTGAGTCGCGGGGGTTCGGCTACACCTTC.

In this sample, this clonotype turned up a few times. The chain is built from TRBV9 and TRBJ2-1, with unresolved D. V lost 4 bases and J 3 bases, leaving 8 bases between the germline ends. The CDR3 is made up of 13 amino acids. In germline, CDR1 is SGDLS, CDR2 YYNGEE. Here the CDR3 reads CASSPWDYNEQFF. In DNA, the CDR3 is TGTGCCAGCAGCCCCTGGGACTACAATGAGCAGTTCTTC. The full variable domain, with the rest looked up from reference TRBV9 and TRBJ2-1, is DSGVTQTPKHLITATGQRVTLRCSPRSGDLSVYWYQQSLDQGLQFLIQYYNGEERAKGNILERFSAQQFPDLHSELNLSSLELGDSALYFCASSPWDYNEQFFGPGTRLTVL.

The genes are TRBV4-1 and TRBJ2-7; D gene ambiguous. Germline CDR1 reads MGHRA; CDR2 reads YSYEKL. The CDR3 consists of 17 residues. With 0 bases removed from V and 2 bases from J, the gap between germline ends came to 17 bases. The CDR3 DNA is TGCGCCAGCAGCCAAGAACCCGCCCCAGGTCCTCCCTACGAGCAGTACTTC. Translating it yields CASSQEPAPGPPYEQYF.

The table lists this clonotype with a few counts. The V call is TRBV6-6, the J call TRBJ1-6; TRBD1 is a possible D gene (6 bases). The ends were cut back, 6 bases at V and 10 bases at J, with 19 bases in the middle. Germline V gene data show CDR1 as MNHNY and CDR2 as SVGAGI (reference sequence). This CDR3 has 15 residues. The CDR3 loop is CASSVREGVGSPLHF. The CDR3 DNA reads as TGTGCCAGCAGCGTCCGGGAGGGGGTCGGGTCACCCCTCCACTTT.

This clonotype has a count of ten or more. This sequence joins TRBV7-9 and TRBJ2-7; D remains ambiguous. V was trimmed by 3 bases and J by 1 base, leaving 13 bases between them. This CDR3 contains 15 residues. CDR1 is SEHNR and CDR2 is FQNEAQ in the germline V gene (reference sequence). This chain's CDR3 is CASSFGSLSSYEQYF. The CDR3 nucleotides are TGTGCCAGCAGCTTTGGCAGCTTATCGTCCTACGAGCAGTACTTC.

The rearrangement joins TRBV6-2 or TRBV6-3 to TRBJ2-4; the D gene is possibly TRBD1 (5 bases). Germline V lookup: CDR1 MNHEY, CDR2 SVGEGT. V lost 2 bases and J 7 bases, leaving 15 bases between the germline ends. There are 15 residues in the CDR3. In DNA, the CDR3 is TGTGCCAGCAGTTACACCCTTGTGAAGGGGAACATTCAGTACTTC. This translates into CASSYTLVKGNIQYF.

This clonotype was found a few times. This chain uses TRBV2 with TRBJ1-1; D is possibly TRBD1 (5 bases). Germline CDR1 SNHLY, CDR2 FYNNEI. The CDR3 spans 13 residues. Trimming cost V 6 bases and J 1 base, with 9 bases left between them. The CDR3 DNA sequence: TGTGCCAGCAGGTGGGGGGGGAACACTGAAGCTTTCTTT. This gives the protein CASRWGGNTEAFF.

The CDR3 DNA follows: TGCGCCAGCAGCACGGGGACAGGGGGGACTGAAGCTTTCTTT. Its translation is CASSTGTGGTEAFF. This rearrangement joins TRBV5-1 to TRBJ1-1; 11 positions match TRBD1. The CDR3 is 14 amino acids. From germline, CDR1 is SGHRS and CDR2 YFSETQ. The ends lost 4 bases at V and 5 bases at J; junction bases unmatched: 4.

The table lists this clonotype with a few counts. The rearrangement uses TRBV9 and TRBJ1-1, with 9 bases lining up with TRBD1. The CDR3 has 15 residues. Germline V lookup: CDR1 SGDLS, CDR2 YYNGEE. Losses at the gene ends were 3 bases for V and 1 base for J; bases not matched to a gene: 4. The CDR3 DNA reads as TGTGCCAGCAGCGAACAGGGGGCCCGGAACACTGAAGCTTTCTTT. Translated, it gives CASSEQGARNTEAFF. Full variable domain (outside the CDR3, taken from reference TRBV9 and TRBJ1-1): DSGVTQTPKHLITATGQRVTLRCSPRSGDLSVYWYQQSLDQGLQFLIQYYNGEERAKGNILERFSAQQFPDLHSELNLSSLELGDSALYFCASSEQGARNTEAFFGQGTRLTVV.

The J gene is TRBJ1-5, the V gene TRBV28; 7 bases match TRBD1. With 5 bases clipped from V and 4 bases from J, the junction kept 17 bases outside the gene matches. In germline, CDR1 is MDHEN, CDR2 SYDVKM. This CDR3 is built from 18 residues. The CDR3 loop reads CASSPPRIRGTLNQPQHF. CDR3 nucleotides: TGTGCCAGCAGTCCCCCTAGGATCAGGGGGACCCTGAATCAGCCCCAGCATTTT.

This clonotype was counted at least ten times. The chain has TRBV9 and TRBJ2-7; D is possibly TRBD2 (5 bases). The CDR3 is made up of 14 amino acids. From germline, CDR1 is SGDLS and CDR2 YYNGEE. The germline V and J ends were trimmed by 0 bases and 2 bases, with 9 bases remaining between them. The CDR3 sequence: CASSVAMGAYEQYF. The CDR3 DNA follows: TGTGCCAGCAGCGTAGCTATGGGAGCCTACGAGCAGTACTTC.

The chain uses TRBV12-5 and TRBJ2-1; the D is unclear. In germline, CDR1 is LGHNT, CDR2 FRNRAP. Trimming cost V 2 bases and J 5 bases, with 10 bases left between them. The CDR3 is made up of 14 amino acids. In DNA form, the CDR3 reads TGTGCTAGTGGTTTGCCGAACCCGAACAATGAGCAGTTCTTC. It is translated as CASGLPNPNNEQFF.

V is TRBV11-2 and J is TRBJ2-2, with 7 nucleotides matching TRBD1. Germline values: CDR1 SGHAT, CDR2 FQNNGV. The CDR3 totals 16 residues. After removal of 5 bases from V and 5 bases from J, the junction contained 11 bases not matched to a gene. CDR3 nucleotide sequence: TGTGCCAGCAGCCCTTCGAGGGGGCAAGGGACCGGGGAGCTGTTTTTT. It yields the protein CASSPSRGQGTGELFF.

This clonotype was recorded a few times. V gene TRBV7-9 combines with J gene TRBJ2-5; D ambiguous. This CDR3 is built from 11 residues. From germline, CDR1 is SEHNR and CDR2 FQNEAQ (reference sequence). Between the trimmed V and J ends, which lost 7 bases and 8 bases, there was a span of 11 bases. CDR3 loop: CASTLGPTQYF. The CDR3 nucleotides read TGTGCCAGCACCTTGGGCCCCACCCAGTACTTC.

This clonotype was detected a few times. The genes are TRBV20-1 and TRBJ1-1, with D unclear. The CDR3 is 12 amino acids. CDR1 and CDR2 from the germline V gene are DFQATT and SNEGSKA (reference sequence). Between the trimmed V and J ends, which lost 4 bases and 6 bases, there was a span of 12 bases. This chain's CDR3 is CSAMYPSPEAFF. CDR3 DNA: TGCAGTGCTATGTACCCCAGTCCTGAAGCTTTCTTT.

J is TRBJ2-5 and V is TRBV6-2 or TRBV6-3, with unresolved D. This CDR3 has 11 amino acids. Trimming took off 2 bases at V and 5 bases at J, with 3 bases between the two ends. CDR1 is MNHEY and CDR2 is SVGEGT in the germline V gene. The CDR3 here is CASSYVETQYF. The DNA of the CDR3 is TGTGCCAGCAGTTACGTGGAGACCCAGTACTTC.

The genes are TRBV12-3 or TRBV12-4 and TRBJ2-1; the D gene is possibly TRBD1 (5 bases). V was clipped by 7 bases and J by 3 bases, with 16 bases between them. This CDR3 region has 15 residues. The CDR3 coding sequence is TGTGCCAGCACCTCGGACAAGGGTTACTACAATGAGCAGTTCTTC. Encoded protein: CASTSDKGYYNEQFF.

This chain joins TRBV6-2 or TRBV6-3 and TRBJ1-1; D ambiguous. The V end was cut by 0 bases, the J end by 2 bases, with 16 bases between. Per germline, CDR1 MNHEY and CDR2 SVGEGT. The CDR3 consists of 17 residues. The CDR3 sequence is CASSYSRRTATNTEAFF. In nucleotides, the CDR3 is TGTGCCAGCAGTTACTCGAGACGGACGGCGACCAACACTGAAGCTTTCTTT.

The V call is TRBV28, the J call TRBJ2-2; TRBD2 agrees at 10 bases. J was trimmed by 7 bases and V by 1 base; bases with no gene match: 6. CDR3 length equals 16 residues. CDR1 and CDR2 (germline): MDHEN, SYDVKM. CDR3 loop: CASSLSPGLAYGELFF. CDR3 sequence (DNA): TGTGCCAGCAGTTTATCCCCGGGACTAGCGTACGGGGAGCTGTTTTTT.

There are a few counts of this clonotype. In DNA form, the CDR3 reads TGTGCCAGCAGCGGATCCGACCTGAACACTGAAGCTTTCTTT. This codes for CASSGSDLNTEAFF. The chain couples TRBV7-9 to TRBJ1-1; the D is unclear. Trimming cost V 5 bases and J 0 bases, with 10 bases left between them. Germline CDR1 reads SEHNR; CDR2 reads FQNEAQ (reference sequence). This CDR3 has 14 residues.

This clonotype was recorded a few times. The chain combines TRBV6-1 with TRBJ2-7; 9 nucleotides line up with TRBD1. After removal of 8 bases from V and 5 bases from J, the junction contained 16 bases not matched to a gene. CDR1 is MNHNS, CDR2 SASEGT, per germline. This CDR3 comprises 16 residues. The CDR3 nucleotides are TGTGCCAGCCGATTCCCGGGACAGGGTGGCTGGGACGAGCAGTACTTC. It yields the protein CASRFPGQGGWDEQYF.

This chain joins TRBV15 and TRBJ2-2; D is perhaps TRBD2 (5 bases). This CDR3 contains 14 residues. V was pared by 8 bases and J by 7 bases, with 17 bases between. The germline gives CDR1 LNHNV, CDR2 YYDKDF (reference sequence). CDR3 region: CATRRWGESGELFF. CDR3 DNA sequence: TGTGCCACCCGACGGTGGGGAGAGAGCGGGGAGCTGTTTTTT.

The DNA of the CDR3 is TGCGCCAGCCGCCGGACACAGGGGAGCCGGGAGCTGTTTTTT. It translates to CASRRTQGSRELFF. V and J are TRBV23-1 and TRBJ2-2; 7 nucleotides match TRBD1. TRBV23-1 is known as an ORF, though its function is uncertain. The CDR3 is made up of 14 amino acids. The V gene end was trimmed by 8 bases and the J gene end by 9 bases; junction bases not matched to a gene: 12.

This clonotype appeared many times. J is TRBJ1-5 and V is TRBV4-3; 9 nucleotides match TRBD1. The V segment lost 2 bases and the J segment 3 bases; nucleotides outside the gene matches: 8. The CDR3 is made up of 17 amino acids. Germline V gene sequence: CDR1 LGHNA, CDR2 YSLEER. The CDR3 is CASSQTHRGLNNQPQHF. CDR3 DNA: TGCGCCAGCAGCCAAACACACAGGGGGCTAAACAATCAGCCCCAGCATTTT.

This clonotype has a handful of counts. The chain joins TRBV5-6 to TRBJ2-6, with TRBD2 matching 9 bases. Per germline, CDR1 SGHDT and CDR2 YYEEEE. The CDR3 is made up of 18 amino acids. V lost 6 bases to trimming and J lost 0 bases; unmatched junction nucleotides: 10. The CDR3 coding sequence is TGTGCCAGCACTCCGCGGGGGGGACCCCTCTCTGGGGCCAACGTCCTGACTTTC. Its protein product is CASTPRGGPLSGANVLTF.

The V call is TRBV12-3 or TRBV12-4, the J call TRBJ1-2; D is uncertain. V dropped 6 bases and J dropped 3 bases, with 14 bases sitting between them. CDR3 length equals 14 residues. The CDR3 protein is CASSSRSSDYGYTF. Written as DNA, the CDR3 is TGTGCCAGCAGCTCTCGATCTTCTGACTATGGCTACACCTTC.

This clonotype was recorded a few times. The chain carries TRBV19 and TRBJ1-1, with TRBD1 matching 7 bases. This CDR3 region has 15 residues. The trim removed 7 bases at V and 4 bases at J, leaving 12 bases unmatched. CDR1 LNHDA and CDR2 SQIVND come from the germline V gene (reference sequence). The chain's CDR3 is CASTTATGLGTEAFF. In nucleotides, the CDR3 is TGTGCCAGTACCACCGCGACAGGGTTGGGCACTGAAGCTTTCTTT.

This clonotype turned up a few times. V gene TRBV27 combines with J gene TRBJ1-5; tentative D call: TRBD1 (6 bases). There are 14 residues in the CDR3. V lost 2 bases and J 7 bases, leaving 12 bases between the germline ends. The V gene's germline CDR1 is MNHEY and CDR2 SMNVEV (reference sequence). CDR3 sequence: CASSLGRGEQPQHF. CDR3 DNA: TGTGCCAGCAGTTTAGGCAGGGGTGAGCAGCCCCAGCATTTT.